This TCR beta chain was profiled in a study of control samples from healthy donors and cancer patients. Profiling relied on immunoSEQ multiplex PCR, and the TCRdb table lists in-frame clones only, not all of them. The sample holds about 54,000 clones, around 96% seen once. V lost 5 bases to trimming and J lost 4 bases, with 14 bases between them. The CDR3 has 14 amino acids. The germline V gene has CDR1 SGHAT and CDR2 FQNNGV. The sequence derives from a woman aged 25 to 39 in good health. The source material was blood. The gene calls are TRBV11-2 and TRBJ1-1; D perhaps matches TRBD1 (5 bases). The CDR3 region is CASSPKGRATEAFF. The CDR3 bases are TGTGCCAGCAGCCCCAAGGGGCGCGCCACTGAAGCTTTCTTT.